The clone carrying this T cell receptor beta chain was counted many times. Its antigen is still unknown. Donors were healthy Caucasian individuals from Russia aged about 6 to 95. PBMCs were isolated at a quantity of at least 6 million per sample. This specimen belongs to a study of blood T cells in healthy people across ages. Study-wide results and caveats: Roughly linear age-related decline in beta diversity appeared, significant by age about 37.

PCR was performed a second time for roughly 6 to 12 cycles using a sample-barcoded 5' primer and a J-beta primer mix. Via MiXCR, TCRdb re-called the 5' RACE reads, giving one row per CDR3 protein. The sample records about 570,000 distinct CDR3 sequences, approximately 30% being singletons. Germline CDR1 is SGHTA and CDR2 is FQGTGA. This CDR3 spans 15 amino acids. V lost 4 bases to trimming and J lost 4 bases; unmatched junction nucleotides: 2. The chain joins TRBV7-3 to TRBJ2-7; TRBD2 aligns across 15 bases. The receptor comes from a woman between 70 and 85 years old in good health. Sequenced sample: blood. The CDR3 bases are TGTGCCAGCAGCTCCGGGACTAGCGGGGGGTACGAGCAGTACTTC. Its translation: CASSSGTSGGYEQYF.